The present T cell receptor (beta chain) was sequenced within a study of graft-versus-host responses after intestinal transplantation. The CDR3 sequence is 13 residues long. J gave up 4 bases and V 4 bases, and 2 bases lay outside the gene matches. From germline, CDR1 is SGHDT and CDR2 YYEEEE. This clone was observed once. Its target is unknown. This table comes from immunoSEQ multiplex PCR, and its TCRdb copy is limited to in-frame clones, with some not included. The sample shows about 38,000 clones, roughly 94% of them seen only once. This clonotype originated in a human donor who was the organ donor for an intestinal transplant. The chain has TRBV5-6 and TRBJ1-1; 9 nucleotides match TRBD1. The sample here was unstimulated CD4+ T cells sorted from spleen or lymph node cells, taken before transplant. The CDR3 spells CASSVGQGTEAFF. The CDR3, as DNA: TGTGCCAGCAGCGTGGGACAGGGCACTGAAGCTTTCTTT.